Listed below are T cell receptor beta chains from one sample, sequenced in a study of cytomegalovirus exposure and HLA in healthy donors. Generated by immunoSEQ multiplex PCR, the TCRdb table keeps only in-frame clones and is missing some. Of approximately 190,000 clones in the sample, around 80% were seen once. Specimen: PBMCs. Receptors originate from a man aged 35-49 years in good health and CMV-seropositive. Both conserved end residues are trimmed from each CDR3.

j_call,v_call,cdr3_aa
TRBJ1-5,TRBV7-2,ASSLVPGQGRQPQH
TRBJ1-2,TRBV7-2,ASSLGRNYGYT
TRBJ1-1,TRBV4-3,ASSQLGTTNTEAF
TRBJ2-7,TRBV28,ASSKDNRGTYEQY
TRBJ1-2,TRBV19,ASREQGYYGYT
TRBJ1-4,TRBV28,ASRKSGTGNEKLF
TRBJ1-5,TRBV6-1,ASSEAAGIYRPQH
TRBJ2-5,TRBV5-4,ASRQPGQGKETQY
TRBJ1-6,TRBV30,AWRQGSSSYNSPLH
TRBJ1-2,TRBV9,ASSPTDRPLGGYT
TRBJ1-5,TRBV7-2,ASSPPFGPQH
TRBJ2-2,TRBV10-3,AIGEQGRTGELF
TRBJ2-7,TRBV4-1,ASSQDQGSSIHDEQY
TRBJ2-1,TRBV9,ASSVSGTTNNEQF
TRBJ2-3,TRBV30,AWSGGTGDTDTQY
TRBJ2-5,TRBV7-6,ASSRTAGETQY
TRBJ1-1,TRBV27,ASSLQGAGASNTEAF
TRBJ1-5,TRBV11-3,ASSRTGGGNQPQH
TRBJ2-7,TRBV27,ASSSVQGLYEQY
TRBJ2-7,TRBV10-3,AISDGAREVYEQY
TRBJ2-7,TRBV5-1,ASAGGAETYEQY
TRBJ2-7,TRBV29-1,SADQGKEQY
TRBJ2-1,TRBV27,ASSLSGLATYNEQF
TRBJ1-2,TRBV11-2,ASSTMGTGFGYT